This TCR beta chain was sequenced during a study of identical twins. The study's findings and limits: There was an excess of low generation probability in the out-of-frame alpha sequences that twins shared. The same donors were not followed; conclusions instead depended on cross-sectional statistical analysis.

TCRdb re-called the 5' RACE reads with MiXCR, one entry per CDR3 protein. The table lists more than 1.5 million distinct CDR3 sequences, about 32% of them singletons. Germline V gene data show CDR1 as MDHEN and CDR2 as SYDVKM. The CDR3 extends over 14 amino acids. The ends were cut back, 4 bases at V and 6 bases at J, with 13 bases in the middle. This clonotype showed up just a few times. Its antigen remains unidentified. The sequence was collected from a newborn girl in good health. Sequencing was done on a sample of cord blood. The V and J genes are TRBV28 and TRBJ2-1; no firm D call. The CDR3 coding sequence is TGTGCCAGCAGTTATATACAGTTCCCCAATGAGCAGTTCTTC. Encoded protein: CASSYIQFPNEQFF.